The 14 T cell receptor beta chains given below trace back to one sample, sequenced in a study of CD8+CD57+ T cells in acquired aplastic anemia (dated by TCRdb to 2017 to 2018). Flow cytometry had shown CD8+CD57+ cell expansion in the patients selected for sequencing. TCRdb names Illumina HiSeq 2000 as the instrument used. TCR beta VDJ combination and CDR3 sequence profiling used genomic DNA as the template. The public reads were quality trimmed at Q25 with fastp and then assembled into clones with MiXCR by TCRdb, keeping productive beta chains. Each record represents a unique CDR3 protein, reported with the most common genes and DNA among its rows. Recorded for this sample are under 200,000 distinct CDR3 sequences; 40% to 55% of them occurred a single time. About 9.7% of the sample rests with the top ten. Specimen: sorted CD4+, CD8+, or CD8+CD57+ T cells (not recorded which) from PBMCs. All receptors derive from a human donor with aplastic anemia.

This chain uses TRBV19 with TRBJ2-5; TRBD2 matches at 12 bases. CDR1 and CDR2 (germline): LNHDA, SQIVND (reference sequence). V dropped 8 bases and J dropped 3; count of bases not matched to a gene: 1. This CDR3 spans 13 amino acids. Here the CDR3 reads CASRTSGEETQYF. CDR3 nucleotide sequence: TGTGCCAGTCGGACTAGCGGGGAAGAGACCCAGTACTTC.

The table lists this clonotype with a count of one. This CDR3 reads CASSPGMGGYNSPLHF. In DNA, the CDR3 is TGTGCCAGCAGCCCTGGGATGGGAGGATATAATTCACCCCTCCACTTT. The V gene is TRBV5-6, the J gene TRBJ1-6; D gene unclear. V lost 4 bases and J lost 4, with 15 bases in between. From germline, CDR1 is SGHDT and CDR2 YYEEEE. This CDR3 spans 16 amino acids.

This clonotype came up once. The chain couples TRBV11-1 to TRBJ2-1; 7 bases are shared with TRBD2. With V trimmed by 7 bases and J by 1 base, 13 bases remained unmatched. Per the germline V gene, CDR1 is SGHAT and CDR2 is FQDESV (reference sequence). The CDR3 has 17 residues. CDR3 residues: CASMVLGRGVSYNEQFF. Written as DNA, the CDR3 is TGTGCCAGCATGGTCTTAGGTCGGGGGGTGTCCTACAATGAGCAGTTCTTC. The full variable domain, its missing parts supplied by reference TRBV11-1 and TRBJ2-1, is EAEVAQSPRYKITEKSQAVAFWCDPISGHATLYWYRQILGQGPELLVQFQDESVVDDSQLPKDRFSAERLKGVDSTLKIQPAELGDSAMYLCASMVLGRGVSYNEQFFGPGTRLTVL.

The chain recombines TRBV10-3 with TRBJ2-1, with a possible D match to TRBD1 (5 bases). The CDR3 totals 15 residues. V was shortened by 3 bases and J by 2 bases, with 11 bases between the two germline ends. Germline CDR1 reads ENHRY; CDR2 reads SYGVKD. The DNA of the CDR3 is TGTGCCATCAGTGAAGCTCAGGGTACCTACAATGAGCAGTTCTTC. Translated: CAISEAQGTYNEQFF.

V usage is TRBV9 and J usage is TRBJ2-7, with unresolved D. The ends were cut back, 0 bases at V and 4 bases at J, with 5 bases in the middle. Germline V CDR1 and CDR2: SGDLS, YYNGEE. The CDR3 loop spans 12 amino acids. CDR3 sequence: CASSVDGYEQYF. As DNA, the CDR3 is TGTGCCAGCAGCGTAGACGGGTACGAGCAGTACTTC.

The V and J genes are TRBV29-1 and TRBJ2-5; 8 bases are a match to TRBD1. The V and J ends lost 5 bases and 5 bases, in that order; junction bases with no gene match: 16. The CDR3 has 16 residues. CDR1 and CDR2 from the germline V gene are SQVTM and ANQGSEA. CDR3 protein: CSVCDTGGPTRETQYF. The CDR3 bases are TGCAGCGTTTGTGATACAGGGGGGCCAACGCGGGAGACCCAGTACTTC.

This clonotype was counted between two and nine times. The genes are TRBV7-2 and TRBJ1-5; D ambiguous. Trimming removed 4 bases at V and 4 bases at J, with 5 bases between. This CDR3 comprises 12 residues. Looked up from germline, CDR1 is SGHTA and CDR2 is FQGNSA. The CDR3 sequence: CASSSDNQPQHF. CDR3 sequence (DNA): TGTGCCAGCAGCTCCGATAATCAGCCCCAGCATTTT.

The chain combines TRBV7-9 with TRBJ2-5; 9 bases fit TRBD2. V shed 4 bases, J shed 4 bases, and the junction held 7 bases outside the gene matches. CDR3 length: 15 amino acids. Germline V gene data show CDR1 as SEHNR and CDR2 as FQNEAQ (reference sequence). CDR3 loop: CASSSVAGEGETQYF. CDR3 nucleotide sequence: TGTGCCAGCAGCTCCGTAGCGGGAGAGGGAGAGACCCAGTACTTC.

This clonotype has just a few counts. The chain joins TRBV7-9 to TRBJ2-1; D is unclear. V was trimmed by 2 bases and J by 8 bases, leaving 7 bases between them. From germline, CDR1 is SEHNR and CDR2 FQNEAQ (reference sequence). This CDR3 spans 12 amino acids. CDR3 nucleotide sequence: TGTGCCAGCAGCTTATCCGGCCATGAGCAGTTCTTC. This translates into CASSLSGHEQFF.

The chain employs TRBV12-3 or TRBV12-4 and TRBJ1-6; D is perhaps TRBD1 (5 bases). This CDR3 comprises 13 residues. Trimming pared 5 bases from V and 8 bases from J, leaving 10 bases between. CDR3 coding DNA: TGTGCCAGCAGTCGGGACGGAGATTCACCCCTCCACTTT. Residues: CASSRDGDSPLHF.

J is TRBJ2-5 and V is TRBV12-5, with TRBD2 matching 7 bases. Germline trimming cut 7 bases from V and 5 bases from J; bases unmatched to any gene: 22. Germline CDR1 is LGHNT and CDR2 is FRNRAP. CDR3 length equals 18 residues. CDR3: CASAPTRTGGGAAETQYF. The CDR3 DNA sequence: TGTGCTAGTGCTCCCACCCGGACTGGCGGGGGAGCTGCGGAGACCCAGTACTTC.

The chain is built from TRBV2 and TRBJ2-7; TRBD1 might be the D (6 bases). V dropped 10 bases and J dropped 5 bases, with 15 bases sitting between them. The CDR3 covers 12 residues. CDR1 and CDR2 from the germline V gene are SNHLY and FYNNEI. CDR3 coding DNA: TGTGCCACTACAGGGAGTTTCAACGAGCAGTACTTC. This encodes CATTGSFNEQYF. Full variable domain (remainder filled in from reference TRBV2 and TRBJ2-7): EPEVTQTPSHQVTQMGQEVILRCVPISNHLYFYWYRQILGQKVEFLVSFYNNEISEKSEIFDDQFSVERPDGSNFTLKIRSTKLEDSAMYFCATTGSFNEQYFGPGTRLTVT.

The chain has TRBV29-1 and TRBJ2-1; D is undetermined. Trimming shortened V by 3 bases and J by 4 bases, and 7 bases separated the two germline ends. This CDR3 spans 12 amino acids. Germline-derived CDR1 and CDR2 are SQVTM and ANQGSEA. The CDR3: CSVEGQYNEQFF. The CDR3 DNA reads as TGCAGCGTTGAGGGCCAGTACAATGAGCAGTTCTTC.

V gene TRBV5-1 combines with J gene TRBJ2-7, with D possibly matching TRBD1 (5 bases). The CDR3 is 18 residues long. CDR1 and CDR2 from the germline V gene are SGHRS and YFSETQ. The V gene lost 4 bases and the J gene lost 2 bases, with 25 bases spanning the gap. The CDR3 nucleotides are TGCGCCAGCAGCACCGCCAGCTCACCCCCCCAGGGAACCTACGAGCAGTACTTC. This gives the protein CASSTASSPPQGTYEQYF.